This T cell receptor (beta chain) was sequenced for a study of cytomegalovirus exposure and HLA in healthy donors. 60 Vbeta and 13 Jbeta primers were used in PCR. Clones were sequenced by immunoSEQ multiplex PCR, and TCRdb holds only the in-frame ones, with some missing. The data hold 150,000 to 200,000 clones, with 70% to 85% observed a single time. Note on this clone: Its antigen is not known.

V lost 10 bases, J lost 1 base, and 12 bases lay in between. The CDR3 extends over 13 amino acids. Germline CDR1 LNHDA, CDR2 SQIVND (reference sequence). Study conclusions and caveats: Later analysis suggested links between common viral pathogens and several top significant clusters.

V usage is TRBV19 and J usage is TRBJ2-3, with D unresolved. Specimen: PBMCs. The receptor was isolated from a woman in her forties in good health and CMV-seronegative. CDR3 nucleotide sequence: TGTGCCACTCTCCGGCAGGGCACAGATACGCAGTATTTT. Amino acid sequence: CATLRQGTDTQYF. Complete variable domain (other parts from reference TRBV19 and TRBJ2-3): DGGITQSPKYLFRKEGQNVTLSCEQNLNHDAMYWYRQDPGQGLRLIYYSQIVNDFQKGDIAEGYSVSREKKESFPLTVTSAQKNPTAFYLCATLRQGTDTQYFGPGTRLTVL.